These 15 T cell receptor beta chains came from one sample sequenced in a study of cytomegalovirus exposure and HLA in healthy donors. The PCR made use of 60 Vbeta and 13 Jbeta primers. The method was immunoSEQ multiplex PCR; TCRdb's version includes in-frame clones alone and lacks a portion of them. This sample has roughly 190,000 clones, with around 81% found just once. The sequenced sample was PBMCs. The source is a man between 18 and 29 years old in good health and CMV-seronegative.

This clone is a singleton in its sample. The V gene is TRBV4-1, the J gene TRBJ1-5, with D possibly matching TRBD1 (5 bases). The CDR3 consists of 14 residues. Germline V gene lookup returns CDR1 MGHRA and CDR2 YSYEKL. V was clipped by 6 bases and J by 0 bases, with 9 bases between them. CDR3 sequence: CASRQEGSNQPQHF. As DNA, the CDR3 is TGCGCCAGCAGACAGGAGGGTAGCAATCAGCCCCAGCATTTT.

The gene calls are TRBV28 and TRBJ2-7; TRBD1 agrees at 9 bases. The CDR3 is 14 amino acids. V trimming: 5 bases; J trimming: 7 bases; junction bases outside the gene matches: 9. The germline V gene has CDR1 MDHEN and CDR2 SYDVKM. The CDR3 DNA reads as TGTGCCAGCAGTCCCATTGGACAGGGGAGAGAGCAGTACTTC. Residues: CASSPIGQGREQYF. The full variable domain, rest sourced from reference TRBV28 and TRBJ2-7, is DVKVTQSSRYLVKRTGEKVFLECVQDMDHENMFWYRQDPGLGLRLIYFSYDVKMKEKGDIPEGYSVSREKKERFSLILESASTNQTSMYLCASSPIGQGREQYFGPGTRLTVT.

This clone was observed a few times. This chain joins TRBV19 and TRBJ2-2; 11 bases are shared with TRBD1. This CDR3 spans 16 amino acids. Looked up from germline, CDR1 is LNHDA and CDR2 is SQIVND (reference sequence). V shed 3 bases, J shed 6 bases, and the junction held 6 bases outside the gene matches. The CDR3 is CASSMDRGRRAGELFF. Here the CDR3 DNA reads TGTGCCAGTAGTATGGACAGGGGGCGCAGGGCCGGGGAGCTGTTTTTT.

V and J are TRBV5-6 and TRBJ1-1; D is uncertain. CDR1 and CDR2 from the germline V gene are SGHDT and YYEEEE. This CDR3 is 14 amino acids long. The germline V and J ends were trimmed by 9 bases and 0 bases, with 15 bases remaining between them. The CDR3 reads CATAILALNTEAFF. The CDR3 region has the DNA TGTGCCACCGCCATTCTAGCTCTGAACACTGAAGCTTTCTTT.

The CDR3 loop reads CASSLVGGGFTGELFF. In nucleotides, the CDR3 is TGTGCCAGCAGCTTGGTCGGGGGAGGCTTCACCGGGGAGCTGTTTTTT. The rearrangement uses TRBV5-6 and TRBJ2-2; a possible D gene is TRBD2 (6 bases). The germline V gene encodes CDR1 SGHDT and CDR2 YYEEEE. With 0 bases removed from V and 4 bases from J, the gap between germline ends came to 13 bases. This CDR3 is built from 16 residues.

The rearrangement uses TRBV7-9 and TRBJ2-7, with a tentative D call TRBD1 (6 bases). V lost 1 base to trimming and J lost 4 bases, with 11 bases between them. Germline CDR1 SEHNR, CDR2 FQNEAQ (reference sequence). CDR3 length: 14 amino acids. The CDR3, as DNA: TGTGCCAGCAGCTTAGGACAGGCCTCTTACGAGCAGTACTTC. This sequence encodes CASSLGQASYEQYF.

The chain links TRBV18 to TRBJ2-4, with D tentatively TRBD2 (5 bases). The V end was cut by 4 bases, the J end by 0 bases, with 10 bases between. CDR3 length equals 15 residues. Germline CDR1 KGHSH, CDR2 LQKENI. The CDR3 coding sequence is TGTGCCAGCTCACTAGGACTGCTAGCCAAAAACATTCAGTACTTC. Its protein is CASSLGLLAKNIQYF. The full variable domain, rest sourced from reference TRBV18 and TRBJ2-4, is NAGVMQNPRHLVRRRGQEARLRCSPMKGHSHVYWYRQLPEEGLKFMVYLQKENIIDESGMPKERFSAEFPKEGPSILRIQQVVRGDSAAYFCASSLGLLAKNIQYFGAGTRLSVL.

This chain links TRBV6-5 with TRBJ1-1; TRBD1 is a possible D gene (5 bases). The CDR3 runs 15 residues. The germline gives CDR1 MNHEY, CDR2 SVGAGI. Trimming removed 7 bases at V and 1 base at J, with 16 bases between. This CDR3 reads CASTATNRRNTEAFF. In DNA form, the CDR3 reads TGTGCCAGCACTGCGACAAACAGGAGGAACACTGAAGCTTTCTTT.

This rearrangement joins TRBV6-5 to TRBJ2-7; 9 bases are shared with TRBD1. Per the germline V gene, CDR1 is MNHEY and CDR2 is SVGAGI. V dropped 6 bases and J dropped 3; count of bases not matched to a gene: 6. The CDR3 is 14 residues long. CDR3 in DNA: TGTGCCAGCAGCCTGACAGGGGGTTACTACGAGCAGTACTTC. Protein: CASSLTGGYYEQYF.

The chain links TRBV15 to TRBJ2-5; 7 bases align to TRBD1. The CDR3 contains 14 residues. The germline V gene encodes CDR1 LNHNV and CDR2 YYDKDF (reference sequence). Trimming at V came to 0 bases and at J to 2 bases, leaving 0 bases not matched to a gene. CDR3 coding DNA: TGTGCCACCAGCAGAGACAGGGGGCAAGAGACCCAGTACTTC. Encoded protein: CATSRDRGQETQYF. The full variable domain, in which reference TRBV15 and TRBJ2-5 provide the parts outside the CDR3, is DAMVIQNPRYQVTQFGKPVTLSCSQTLNHNVMYWYQQKSSQAPKLLFHYYDKDFNNEADTPDNFQSRRPNTSFCFLDIRSPGLGDTAMYLCATSRDRGQETQYFGPGTRLLVL.

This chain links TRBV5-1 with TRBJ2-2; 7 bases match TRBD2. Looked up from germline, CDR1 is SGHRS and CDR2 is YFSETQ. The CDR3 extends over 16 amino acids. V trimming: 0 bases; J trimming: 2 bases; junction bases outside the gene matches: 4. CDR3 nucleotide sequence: TGCGCCAGCAGCTTGGCTACTAGCGTAAACACCGGGGAGCTGTTTTTT. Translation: CASSLATSVNTGELFF. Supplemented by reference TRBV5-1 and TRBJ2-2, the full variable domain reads KAGVTQTPRYLIKTRGQQVTLSCSPISGHRSVSWYQQTPGQGLQFLFEYFSETQRNKGNFPGRFSGRQFSNSRSEMNVSTLELGDSALYLCASSLATSVNTGELFFGEGSRLTVL.

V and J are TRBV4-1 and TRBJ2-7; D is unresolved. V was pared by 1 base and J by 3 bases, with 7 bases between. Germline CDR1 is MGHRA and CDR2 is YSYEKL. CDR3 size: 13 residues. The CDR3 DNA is TGCGCCAGCAGCCAAGTCGAGGTCTACGAGCAGTACTTC. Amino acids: CASSQVEVYEQYF.

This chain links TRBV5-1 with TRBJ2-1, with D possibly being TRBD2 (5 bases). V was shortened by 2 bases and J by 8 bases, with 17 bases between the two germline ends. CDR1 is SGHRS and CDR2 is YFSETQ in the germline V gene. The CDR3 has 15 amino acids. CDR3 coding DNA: TGCGCCAGCAGCTTAGAGGGATTTGGTGTGGATGAGCAGTTCTTC. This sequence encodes CASSLEGFGVDEQFF.

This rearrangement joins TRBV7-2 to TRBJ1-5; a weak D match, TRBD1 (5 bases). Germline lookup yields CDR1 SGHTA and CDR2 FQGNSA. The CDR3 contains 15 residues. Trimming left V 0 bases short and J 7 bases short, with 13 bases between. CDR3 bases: TGTGCCAGCAGCTTAGCAGCAGGGTCGGACCAGCCCCAGCATTTT. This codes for CASSLAAGSDQPQHF.

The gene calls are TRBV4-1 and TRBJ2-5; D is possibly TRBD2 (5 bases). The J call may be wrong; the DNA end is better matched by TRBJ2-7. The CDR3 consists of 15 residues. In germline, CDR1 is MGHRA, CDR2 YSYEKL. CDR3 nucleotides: TGCGCCAGCAGCCAACCGGGGATGGCCATCTACGAGCAGTACTTC. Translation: CASSQPGMAIYEQYF.